Presented here are 22 T cell receptor beta chains from one specimen sequenced in a study of breast tumors, draining lymph nodes, adjacent tissues. Breast cancer patients provided tissue from their axillary draining lymph nodes. TCRdb called the multiplex PCR reads again in MiXCR, with one record for every CDR3 protein. The sample carries about 220,000 distinct CDR3 sequences, around 34% recorded once. The sample consisted of axillary lymph node tissue. The receptors were sampled from a female donor with breast cancer. Some clones in this sample may be carry-over from other donors' samples.

The chain is built from TRBV7-3 and TRBJ1-4; 7 positions match TRBD1. V lost 5 bases and J lost 0; bases outside the gene matches: 0. The length of the CDR3 is 14 residues. Germline V gene lookup returns CDR1 SGHTA and CDR2 FQGTGA. Here the CDR3 DNA reads TGTGCCAGCAGCGGACAGGCAACTAATGAAAAACTGTTTTTT. It encodes CASSGQATNEKLFF.

V is TRBV7-2 and J is TRBJ2-1, with D perhaps matching TRBD1 (5 bases). Germline lookup yields CDR1 SGHTA and CDR2 FQGNSA. The V end was cut by 6 bases, the J end by 2 bases, with 8 bases between. This CDR3 has 13 residues. The CDR3 reads CASRDKPYNEQFF. Written as DNA, the CDR3 is TGTGCCAGCAGGGACAAGCCCTACAATGAGCAGTTCTTC.

The chain combines TRBV5-4 with TRBJ2-5, with no clear D. V was trimmed by 5 bases and J by 2 bases, leaving 10 bases between them. The length of the CDR3 is 13 residues. CDR1 and CDR2 (germline): SGHNT, YYREEE (reference sequence). The CDR3 DNA sequence: TGTGCCAGCAGTATAGGAGCACAAGAGACCCAGTACTTC. It specifies CASSIGAQETQYF.

CDR3 bases: TGCAGTGCCCATACGTGGCAGGGCTCTAGCAATCAGCCCCAGCATTTT. This translates into CSAHTWQGSSNQPQHF. This chain uses TRBV20-1 with TRBJ1-5; D is perhaps TRBD1 (5 bases). This CDR3 has 16 residues. V was cut by 6 bases and J by 0 bases, with 18 bases left in between. CDR1 and CDR2 from the germline V gene are DFQATT and SNEGSKA (reference sequence).

This clonotype was counted a single time. The gene calls are TRBV9 and TRBJ2-3; 12 positions agree with TRBD1. V lost 2 bases and J lost 2; bases outside the gene matches: 15. The CDR3 covers 20 residues. Germline CDR1 and CDR2: SGDLS and YYNGEE. CDR3 in amino acids: CASSVGTGGNYGYHTDTQYF. The CDR3 bases are TGTGCCAGCAGCGTTGGGACAGGGGGCAACTATGGCTACCACACAGATACGCAGTATTTT.

This clonotype appeared many times. The CDR3 sequence: CASSFGTPNTGELFF. The CDR3 nucleotides read TGTGCCAGCAGCTTCGGGACGCCAAACACCGGGGAGCTGTTTTTT. The rearrangement links TRBV9 to TRBJ2-2; TRBD1 or TRBD2 may be the D gene (5 bases each). The V and J ends lost 4 bases and 2 bases respectively, with 12 bases between them. CDR3 length equals 15 residues. CDR1 is SGDLS and CDR2 is YYNGEE in the germline V gene. The full variable domain, in which reference TRBV9 and TRBJ2-2 provide the parts outside the CDR3, is DSGVTQTPKHLITATGQRVTLRCSPRSGDLSVYWYQQSLDQGLQFLIQYYNGEERAKGNILERFSAQQFPDLHSELNLSSLELGDSALYFCASSFGTPNTGELFFGEGSRLTVL.

This clonotype was counted ten times or more. The chain uses TRBV10-3 and TRBJ2-7; TRBD2 might be the D (7 bases). There are 15 residues in the CDR3. Trimming left V 8 bases short and J 0 bases short, with 17 bases between. The germline CDR1 and CDR2 sequences are ENHRY and SYGVKD. This CDR3 reads CAIRSTGGASYEQYF. The DNA of the CDR3 is TGTGCCATCCGGTCGACGGGGGGCGCCTCCTACGAGCAGTACTTC.

This clonotype has more than one count but fewer than ten. V is TRBV11-2 and J is TRBJ2-5, with 10 bases lining up with TRBD2. Germline trimming cut 5 bases from V and 5 bases from J; bases unmatched to any gene: 5. The CDR3 runs to 14 residues. Germline CDR1 is SGHAT and CDR2 is FQNNGV. This chain's CDR3 is CASSPAGGRETQYF. In DNA, the CDR3 is TGTGCCAGCAGCCCAGCGGGGGGGCGTGAGACCCAGTACTTC.

This clonotype was counted ten times or more. V usage is TRBV12-3 or TRBV12-4 and J usage is TRBJ2-1; 8 nucleotides match TRBD2. The CDR3 runs 11 residues. With V trimmed by 5 bases and J by 16 bases, 7 bases remained unmatched. The DNA for the CDR3 is TGTGCCAGCAGTCAGGGGACTAGTTTTTTCTTC. Protein sequence: CASSQGTSFFF.

This clonotype came up once. The CDR3 carries no conserved terminal phenylalanine or tryptophan, so it likely arises from a read error. The limits of the CDR3 on the DNA are not certain, so only TCRdb's listed CDR3 is given. CDR3 residues: CASSRVGVSSGANVLVL. V and J are TRBV11-2 and TRBJ2-6. Ends included, the CDR3 has 17 residues. Germline CDR1 is SGHAT and CDR2 is FQNNGV.

This chain uses TRBV6-2 or TRBV6-3 with TRBJ1-2; D is undetermined. From germline, CDR1 is MNHEY and CDR2 SVGEGT. CDR3 length equals 10 residues. The germline V and J ends were trimmed by 4 bases and 8 bases, with 5 bases remaining between them. CDR3 DNA sequence: TGTGCCAGCAGTTTCACCGGCTACACCTTC. It yields the protein CASSFTGYTF.

J is TRBJ1-1 and V is TRBV6-2 or TRBV6-3; unclear D gene. The CDR3 totals 15 residues. Germline V gives CDR1 MNHEY, CDR2 SVGEGT. V dropped 6 bases and J dropped 0 bases, with 14 bases sitting between them. The CDR3, as DNA: TGTGCCAGCAGCAGCCTGGAGGGCCTGAACACTGAAGCTTTCTTT. Amino acids: CASSSLEGLNTEAFF.

The chain employs TRBV19 and TRBJ1-6; D call uncertain. The V end was cut by 5 bases, the J end by 4 bases, with 12 bases between. The germline gives CDR1 LNHDA, CDR2 SQIVND (reference sequence). This CDR3 is built from 15 residues. The CDR3 bases are TGTGCCAGTAGTGCAGGACGGGCTTATAATTCACCCCTCCACTTT. Its translation is CASSAGRAYNSPLHF.

In this sample, this clonotype turned up many times. The V gene is TRBV6-5, the J gene TRBJ1-4, with D uncertain. Germline CDR1 reads MNHEY; CDR2 reads SVGAGI. The ends were cut back, 1 base at V and 5 bases at J, with 8 bases in the middle. The CDR3 is made up of 14 amino acids. The CDR3 nucleotides read TGTGCCAGCAGTTACTTTGGTCCCAATGAAAAACTGTTTTTT. Its protein is CASSYFGPNEKLFF.

This clonotype was counted only a few times. This chain joins TRBV5-4 and TRBJ1-2; D is unresolved. V gave up 3 bases and J gave up 4 bases, with 16 bases separating them. The CDR3 totals 15 residues. CDR1 is SGHNT, CDR2 YYREEE, per germline (reference sequence). CDR3 nucleotides: TGTGCCAGCAGCTCACCCTCGGCAGACCTCTATGGCTACACCTTC. It is translated as CASSSPSADLYGYTF.

V usage is TRBV19 and J usage is TRBJ1-4; no clear D. Looked up from germline, CDR1 is LNHDA and CDR2 is SQIVND (reference sequence). This CDR3 is built from 14 residues. V was cut by 2 bases and J by 4 bases, with 8 bases left in between. The CDR3 coding sequence is TGTGCCAGTAGTATATGGGGTCATAATGAAAAACTGTTTTTT. Amino acid sequence: CASSIWGHNEKLFF.

The chain recombines TRBV6-5 with TRBJ2-5; D is unresolved. V was cut by 5 bases and J by 9 bases, with 10 bases left in between. Germline assignment: CDR1 MNHEY and CDR2 SVGAGI. The CDR3 has 11 residues. The CDR3 reads CASSRDGSQYF. CDR3 DNA: TGTGCCAGCAGTCGCGACGGGTCCCAGTACTTC.

This clonotype was observed many times. The chain couples TRBV19 to TRBJ1-6, with 8 bases that match TRBD1. The CDR3 consists of 15 residues. The J segment lost 5 bases and the V segment lost 5 bases, leaving 5 bases of the junction unmatched. The germline CDR1 and CDR2 sequences are LNHDA and SQIVND (reference sequence). The CDR3 spells CASSFGQGNNSPLHF. For the CDR3, the DNA is TGTGCCAGTAGTTTTGGACAGGGTAATAATTCACCCCTCCACTTT.

This clonotype showed up many times. The rearrangement uses TRBV5-5 and TRBJ2-3; D gene ambiguous. V was trimmed by 3 bases and J by 1 base, leaving 12 bases between them. Per germline, CDR1 SGHKS and CDR2 YYEKEE (reference sequence). The CDR3 is made up of 15 amino acids. CDR3 sequence (DNA): TGTGCCAGCAGCTGGGAAGGTTTGGGCACAGATACGCAGTATTTT. Translation gives CASSWEGLGTDTQYF.

This clonotype was observed at least ten times. The chain is built from TRBV6-5 and TRBJ2-7, with D possibly matching TRBD1 (5 bases). Trimming removed 6 bases from V and 3 bases from J, with 21 bases in between. The CDR3 has 16 residues. Germline V gives CDR1 MNHEY, CDR2 SVGAGI. CDR3 coding DNA: TGTGCCAGCAGCCTCTACAGGCCGGCATCAGTCTACGAGCAGTACTTC. Translated: CASSLYRPASVYEQYF.

This clonotype has a count of ten or more. This chain uses TRBV5-8 with TRBJ2-6, with D uncertain. The germline gives CDR1 SGHTS, CDR2 YDEGEE. Between the trimmed V and J ends, which lost 0 bases and 4 bases, there was a span of 8 bases. CDR3 length: 15 residues. The CDR3 loop reads CASSLGRRGANVLTF. The CDR3 DNA follows: TGTGCCAGCAGCTTGGGGCGGAGAGGGGCCAACGTCCTGACTTTC.

The chain recombines TRBV6-5 with TRBJ1-4, with 7 bases aligning to TRBD1. Trimming at V came to 2 bases and at J to 8 bases, leaving 8 bases not matched to a gene. CDR1 and CDR2 (germline): MNHEY, SVGAGI. The CDR3 sequence is 15 residues long. In DNA, the CDR3 is TGTGCCAGCAGTTACCGGGACAGTCGAAGGGAAAAACTGTTTTTT. Its translation: CASSYRDSRREKLFF.